Listed below are T cell receptor beta chains from one sample, sequenced in a study of blood T cells in healthy people across ages. TCRdb used MiXCR to reprocess the 5' RACE reads, holding one entry per CDR3 protein. The table has about 500,000 distinct CDR3 sequences, around 24% seen once. This same sample was also part of a study on T cells of mothers and their children.

The sequenced sample was blood. These receptors were taken from a boy aged 5 to 17 in good health. The CDR3 runs from the conserved cysteine through the conserved F or W. A D gene is named only where the DNA matches it firmly. Expanded clones get a size class; other rows say once, few or many, or leave the size out.

clone size,D gene,V gene,J gene,CDR3 DNA,CDR3 protein
-,-,TRBV10-3,TRBJ1-3,TGTGCCATCAGTGAGATTCCGGGGGGCGTGAAGGGAAACACCATATATTTT,CAISEIPGGVKGNTIYF
-,-,TRBV20-1,TRBJ2-3,TGCAGTGCTTCCCTGAGGGATACAACTAATACGCAGTATTTT,CSASLRDTTNTQYF
-,-,TRBV6-2/TRBV6-3,TRBJ2-5,TGTGCCAGCAGTTACTCCATGGGAGAGCAGTACTTC,CASSYSMGEQYF
-,TRBD1,TRBV12-3/TRBV12-4,TRBJ1-2,TGTGCCAGCAGTCCTGTGGGACAGGGCGCGGGCTACACCTTC,CASSPVGQGAGYTF
few,-,TRBV28,TRBJ1-1,TGTGCCACCCTTCTTCCCGGGACGGTGAACACTGAAGCTTTCTTT,CATLLPGTVNTEAFF
-,-,TRBV6-2/TRBV6-3,TRBJ2-1,TGTGCCAGCAGTTTCCCCGGGACGCCGGGCGTTGAGCAGTTCTTC,CASSFPGTPGVEQFF
few,TRBD2,TRBV29-1,TRBJ2-3,TGCAGCGCTGGACTAGCGGGAGATACGCAGTATTTT,CSAGLAGDTQYF
few,TRBD1,TRBV5-1,TRBJ2-2,TGCGCCAGCAGCTGGTGGCTAACAGGGGGTGCCGGGGAGCTGTTTTTT,CASSWWLTGGAGELFF
few,-,TRBV24-1,TRBJ2-1,TGTGCCACCAGTGATCTGCTCAGGGTAGATGAGCAGTTCTTC,CATSDLLRVDEQFF
-,TRBD1,TRBV7-9,TRBJ1-1,TGTGCCAGCAGCTCCCGACAGGGCCGGAACACTGAAGCTTTCTTT,CASSSRQGRNTEAFF
-,-,TRBV27,TRBJ2-7,TGTGCCAGCAGTCGGACGGACGACTCCTACGAGCAGTACTTC,CASSRTDDSYEQYF
few,-,TRBV6-1,TRBJ1-4,TGTGCCAGCAGGGGGGGTTTAAATGAAAAACTGTTTTTT,CASRGGLNEKLFF
many,-,TRBV4-1,TRBJ2-7,TGCGCCAGCAGCCAAGATGGGGAAGCATCCTCCTACGAGCAGTACTTC,CASSQDGEASSYEQYF
few,-,TRBV7-6,TRBJ1-2,TGTGCCAGCAGCCCATTCGAGGGAGGAAAGTATGGCTACACCTTC,CASSPFEGGKYGYTF
-,-,TRBV18,TRBJ2-7,TGTGCCAGCTCGCCTCCACAGCGGATCGGTGTCTACGAGCAGTACTTC,CASSPPQRIGVYEQYF
-,-,TRBV12-5,TRBJ2-1,TGTGCTAGTGGTCCCGGTGAAGGGGAAAGCTCCTACAATGAGCAGTTCTTC,CASGPGEGESSYNEQFF
-,-,TRBV20-1,TRBJ2-3,TGCAGTGCTAGAAAGAGTAAAAGCACAGATACGCAGTATTTT,CSARKSKSTDTQYF
few,-,TRBV28,TRBJ1-5,TGTGCCAGCAAGGGTTCGTCCCAGCATTTT,CASKGSSQHF
-,-,TRBV7-2,TRBJ2-4,TGTGCCAGCAGCTTACCTGCGAACATTCAGTACTTC,CASSLPANIQYF
-,TRBD1,TRBV29-1,TRBJ2-3,TGCAGCGTTGATGGGGACAGGGACACAGATACGCAGTATTTT,CSVDGDRDTDTQYF
-,-,TRBV7-9,TRBJ1-1,TGTGCCAGCAGCTCGACAGGACAGAACACTGAAGCTTTCTTT,CASSSTGQNTEAFF
few,-,TRBV12-5,TRBJ1-5,TGTGCTAGTGGTCCCAGGGGCAGGGGCTCGCTTATAAGCAATCAGCCCCAGCATTTT,CASGPRGRGSLISNQPQHF
many,-,TRBV29-1,TRBJ1-1,TGCAGCGTTGAAGATGTGGGGTTTGAGGACACTGAAGCTTTCTTT,CSVEDVGFEDTEAFF
-,TRBD1,TRBV24-1,TRBJ2-1,TGTGCCCCCAGTGGAGGACAGGAGAATGGGTTTTACAATGAGCAGTTCTTC,CAPSGGQENGFYNEQFF
few,-,TRBV3-1,TRBJ2-2,TGTGCCAGCAGCCAAGACGAATTGGCAGGGAACACCGGGGAGCTGTTTTTT,CASSQDELAGNTGELFF
few,-,TRBV30,TRBJ2-7,TGTGCCTGGAGTGTACATCCCCCCGAGCAGTACTTC,CAWSVHPPEQYF
few,-,TRBV24-1,TRBJ2-1,TGTGCCACCAGTGATTCGTACCAGGATGAGCAGTTCTTC,CATSDSYQDEQFF
-,-,TRBV7-6,TRBJ2-1,TGTGCCAGCAGCCATCCGGGCCCGGGCGATGAGCAGTTCTTC,CASSHPGPGDEQFF
-,TRBD1,TRBV18,TRBJ1-3,TGTGCCAGCTCACCACTAGGGACAGGGAGCTCTGGAAACACCATATATTTT,CASSPLGTGSSGNTIYF
-,TRBD1,TRBV28,TRBJ2-7,TGTGCCAGCAGTTGGACAGGGGTGCTAAGCGAGCAGTACTTC,CASSWTGVLSEQYF
-,-,TRBV29-1,TRBJ2-5,TGCAGCGTTGTCCCGGGGGCAGAGACCCAGTACTTC,CSVVPGAETQYF
few,TRBD1,TRBV7-9,TRBJ2-7,TGTGCCAGCAGCTTAGGAGGTTGGGACAGGACATACGAGCAGTACTTC,CASSLGGWDRTYEQYF
-,TRBD1,TRBV5-1,TRBJ1-5,TGCGCCAGCAGCCCGACCGGGACAGGCGACTATAGCAATCAGTCCCAGCATTTT,CASSPTGTGDYSNQSQHF
many,-,TRBV5-5,TRBJ1-5,TGTGCCAGCAGCTTGGCCGCAGGGAACTCTCAGCCCCAGCATTTT,CASSLAAGNSQPQHF
-,-,TRBV25-1,TRBJ2-7,TGTGCCAGCAGTGATACCGGGACCGCCCTAGGCTCCGAGCAGTACTTC,CASSDTGTALGSEQYF
-,-,TRBV6-5,TRBJ2-7,TGTGCCAGCAGTCCCTCCGGGACTCTCACCTACGAGCAGTACTTC,CASSPSGTLTYEQYF
-,TRBD1,TRBV4-1,TRBJ1-6,TGCGCCAGCAGCCGGCATCAAGGGGGCGCGGATAATTCACCCCTCCACTTT,CASSRHQGGADNSPLHF
-,TRBD2,TRBV7-9,TRBJ2-3,TGTGCCAGCAGCGAGACTAGCGGGGACACTAGCACAGATACGCAGTATTTT,CASSETSGDTSTDTQYF
-,TRBD1,TRBV3-1,TRBJ1-2,TGTGCCAGCAGCCACGCCGGACAGGGAGTAAATGGCTACACCTTC,CASSHAGQGVNGYTF
once,-,TRBV4-3,TRBJ1-2,TGCGCCAGCAGCCAAGATCTATCCGGGACCTATGGCTACACCTTC,CASSQDLSGTYGYTF
few,-,TRBV7-9,TRBJ2-3,TGTGCCAGTACTCCGGGCCCAGGGAGCACAGATACGCAGTATTTT,CASTPGPGSTDTQYF
few,TRBD1,TRBV28,TRBJ2-7,TGTGCCAGCAGTTCCGACAGGGTCACCTACGAGCAGTACTTC,CASSSDRVTYEQYF
once,-,TRBV27,TRBJ2-6,TGTGCCAGCAGTCCTCGTGGCAGGAACTCTGGGGCCAACGTCCTGACTTTC,CASSPRGRNSGANVLTF